This T cell receptor beta chain was sequenced in a study of blood T cell repertoires in COVID-19. As for the study in general: Specimens from acute and convalescent COVID-19 originated in the United States, Italy and Spain.

As handled by the study authors: The authors estimated nucleated cell counts from reference gene primer amplification. Assay used: immunoSEQ multiplex PCR; TCRdb lists only in-frame clones, some missing. V and J calls plus clone size are reproduced from that table; the DNA served to infer D and trimming. The sample lists approximately 120,000 clones, roughly 85% occurring once. The CDR3 is 18 residues long. J was trimmed by 5 bases and V by 5 bases; bases with no gene match: 9. The germline V gene encodes CDR1 SEHNR and CDR2 FQNEAQ (reference sequence). Enrolled during active infection, Seattle patients were then followed longitudinally.

The specimen was peripheral blood. The genes are TRBV7-9 and TRBJ2-2, with 15 bases identical to TRBD2. The receptor was derived from a woman of 80 years or more with COVID-19, enrolled during active disease. CDR3 sequence (DNA): TGTGCCAGCAGCGGACAAGGACTAGCGGGAGGGCGGACCGGGGAGCTGTTTTTT. This translates into CASSGQGLAGGRTGELFF. Using reference TRBV7-9 and TRBJ2-2 for the parts outside the CDR3, the full variable domain is DTGVSQNPRHKITKRGQNVTFRCDPISEHNRLYWYRQTLGQGPEFLTYFQNEAQLEKSRLLSDRFSAERPKGSFSTLEIQRTEQGDSAMYLCASSGQGLAGGRTGELFFGEGSRLTVL.